These 23 T cell receptor beta chains originate from one sample sequenced in a study of cytomegalovirus exposure and HLA in healthy donors. A multiplex PCR was run with 60 Vbeta primers and 13 Jbeta primers. Clones were read by immunoSEQ multiplex PCR, and TCRdb kept only the in-frame ones, dropping some. The data contain some 75,000 clones, 78% of them seen just once; the ten biggest clones take up 5.5% to 7%. Sequenced sample: PBMCs. These receptors were taken from a man between 18 and 35 years old in good health and CMV-seropositive.

The V call is TRBV25-1, the J call TRBJ2-7; a weak D match, TRBD1 (6 bases). The length of the CDR3 is 14 residues. Germline loops: CDR1 MGHDK, CDR2 SYGVNS. V was cut by 2 bases and J by 6 bases, with 14 bases left in between. In DNA, the CDR3 is TGTGCCAGCAGTGAAACCGCAGGGGTTGGCGAGCAGTACTTC. Amino acid sequence: CASSETAGVGEQYF.

The CDR3 protein is CSARGQAVAFF. Here the CDR3 DNA reads TGCAGTGCTAGGGGACAGGCGGTGGCTTTCTTT. The chain uses TRBV20-1 and TRBJ1-1; the match to TRBD1 covers 8 bases. The junction had 5 bases not matched to a gene; V was cut back by 3 bases and J by 11 bases. The CDR3 contains 11 residues. The germline gives CDR1 DFQATT, CDR2 SNEGSKA (reference sequence).

This clone turned up a few times. This chain connects TRBV5-6 to TRBJ1-4; D is ambiguous. From germline, CDR1 is SGHDT and CDR2 YYEEEE. CDR3 length equals 14 residues. Deletions cut 1 base from V and 6 bases from J, with 10 bases between. CDR3 protein: CASSLWQVDEKLFF. CDR3 bases: TGTGCCAGCAGCTTGTGGCAGGTTGATGAAAAACTGTTTTTT.

The chain recombines TRBV14 with TRBJ1-1; D remains ambiguous. The ends were cut back, 4 bases at V and 6 bases at J, with 9 bases in the middle. This CDR3 spans 12 amino acids. Germline CDR1 is SGHDN and CDR2 is FVKESK. CDR3 protein: CASSLGVAEAFF. The CDR3, as DNA: TGTGCCAGCAGCCTCGGAGTAGCTGAAGCTTTCTTT.

This chain uses TRBV2 with TRBJ1-1; 7 bases are shared with TRBD1. This CDR3 region has 15 residues. Looked up from germline, CDR1 is SNHLY and CDR2 is FYNNEI. J lost 5 bases, V lost 2 bases, and 8 bases had no gene match. In DNA form, the CDR3 reads TGTGCCAGCAGTGAATCGGAGGGGGCGCTTACTGAAGCTTTCTTT. It translates to CASSESEGALTEAFF.

The V and J genes are TRBV4-1 and TRBJ2-2; maybe TRBD1 (7 bases). The V end lost 0 bases, the J end lost 1 base, and 12 bases lay between the germline ends. The germline CDR1 and CDR2 sequences are MGHRA and YSYEKL. CDR3 length equals 17 residues. Here the CDR3 reads CASSQDVQGGNTGELFF. The CDR3, as DNA: TGCGCCAGCAGCCAAGATGTCCAGGGGGGGAACACCGGGGAGCTGTTTTTT.

The genes are TRBV18 and TRBJ2-7; 8 bases align to TRBD1. This CDR3 has 14 residues. V shed 3 bases, J shed 7 bases, and the junction held 8 bases outside the gene matches. Germline loops: CDR1 KGHSH, CDR2 LQKENI. The CDR3 reads CASSPDRAWVEQYF. CDR3 nucleotides: TGTGCCAGCTCACCGGACAGGGCATGGGTGGAGCAGTACTTC.

This rearrangement joins TRBV27 to TRBJ2-7; unclear D gene. The CDR3 contains 12 residues. Trimming pared 5 bases from V and 7 bases from J, leaving 12 bases between. Germline-derived CDR1 and CDR2 are MNHEY and SMNVEV (reference sequence). CDR3 nucleotides: TGTGCCAGCAGTCTACGAAACGGGGAGCAGTACTTC. Residues: CASSLRNGEQYF.

The genes are TRBV18 and TRBJ1-2, with D perhaps TRBD1 (5 bases). The CDR3 totals 15 residues. The germline gives CDR1 KGHSH, CDR2 LQKENI. Trimming pared 6 bases from V and 3 bases from J, leaving 17 bases between. CDR3 sequence (DNA): TGTGCCAGCTCGCTAAAATCCCCGGGGGACTATGGCTACACCTTC. It codes for CASSLKSPGDYGYTF.

This sequence joins TRBV4-1 and TRBJ1-5; D call uncertain. The CDR3 length is 15 residues. CDR1 is MGHRA, CDR2 YSYEKL, per germline. V was pared by 0 bases and J by 1 base, with 7 bases between. CDR3 sequence: CASSQDLRSNQPQHF. CDR3 DNA sequence: TGCGCCAGCAGCCAAGATCTGAGGAGCAATCAGCCCCAGCATTTT.

This clone has only one observation. The genes are TRBV9 and TRBJ2-2; 7 bases fit TRBD2. This CDR3 comprises 15 residues. With V trimmed by 0 bases and J by 6 bases, 5 bases remained unmatched. The V gene's germline CDR1 is SGDLS and CDR2 YYNGEE. CDR3 sequence reads: CASSVGSGVAGELFF. CDR3 in DNA: TGTGCCAGCAGCGTAGGCAGCGGGGTGGCCGGGGAGCTGTTTTTT.

V usage is TRBV18 and J usage is TRBJ2-3; D uncertain. The CDR3 has 14 amino acids. V lost 2 bases and J 0 bases, leaving 6 bases between the germline ends. Germline CDR1 is KGHSH and CDR2 is LQKENI. The CDR3 coding sequence is TGTGCCAGCTCACCAATTGAGAGCACAGATACGCAGTATTTT. Its protein is CASSPIESTDTQYF. The complete variable domain, with remaining parts taken from reference TRBV18 and TRBJ2-3, reads NAGVMQNPRHLVRRRGQEARLRCSPMKGHSHVYWYRQLPEEGLKFMVYLQKENIIDESGMPKERFSAEFPKEGPSILRIQQVVRGDSAAYFCASSPIESTDTQYFGPGTRLTVL.

V and J are TRBV4-1 and TRBJ2-7; no clear D gene. The CDR3 is made up of 11 amino acids. Germline CDR1 reads MGHRA; CDR2 reads YSYEKL. V was shortened by 4 bases and J by 6 bases, with 7 bases between the two germline ends. CDR3 sequence reads: CASSRSGEQYF. The CDR3 DNA reads TGCGCCAGCAGCCGGTCCGGCGAGCAGTACTTC.

This chain links TRBV9 with TRBJ2-1, with 7 bases lining up with TRBD2. CDR1 and CDR2 from the germline V gene are SGDLS and YYNGEE. The V segment lost 1 base and the J segment 7 bases; nucleotides outside the gene matches: 5. The CDR3 runs 14 residues. This CDR3 reads CASSVRWGGNEQFF. CDR3 nucleotide sequence: TGTGCCAGCAGCGTAAGGTGGGGAGGGAATGAGCAGTTCTTC. Full variable domain (remainder filled in from reference TRBV9 and TRBJ2-1): DSGVTQTPKHLITATGQRVTLRCSPRSGDLSVYWYQQSLDQGLQFLIQYYNGEERAKGNILERFSAQQFPDLHSELNLSSLELGDSALYFCASSVRWGGNEQFFGPGTRLTVL.

This chain joins TRBV2 and TRBJ1-2, with TRBD1 matching 10 bases. The germline V gene encodes CDR1 SNHLY and CDR2 FYNNEI. This CDR3 contains 15 residues. J lost 4 bases, V lost 5 bases, and 7 bases had no gene match. This CDR3 reads CASSRGDRGGYGYTF. The CDR3 bases are TGTGCCAGCAGTCGCGGGGACAGGGGAGGCTATGGCTACACCTTC.

The genes are TRBV15 and TRBJ1-5, with D unclear. Germline V gives CDR1 LNHNV, CDR2 YYDKDF (reference sequence). The CDR3 is made up of 15 amino acids. Trimming removed 5 bases from V and 1 base from J, with 12 bases in between. The DNA for the CDR3 is TGTGCCACCAGCGGTGCCGCTGCGAGCAATCAGCCCCAGCATTTT. This encodes CATSGAAASNQPQHF.

The CDR3 loop is CASSPNGGEQYF. CDR3 DNA sequence: TGTGCCAGCTCACCAAACGGGGGAGAGCAGTACTTC. The rearrangement joins TRBV18 to TRBJ2-7; maybe TRBD2 (6 bases). CDR3 size: 12 residues. The ends were cut back, 2 bases at V and 7 bases at J, with 9 bases in the middle. Germline V lookup: CDR1 KGHSH, CDR2 LQKENI.

The CDR3 is CASSGRTGGNTIYF. The CDR3 nucleotides are TGTGCCAGCAGCGGCCGGACAGGAGGAAACACCATATATTTT. This chain uses TRBV7-8 with TRBJ1-3; 7 positions match TRBD1. V dropped 5 bases and J dropped 4; count of bases not matched to a gene: 5. The V gene's germline CDR1 is SGHVS and CDR2 FQNEAQ. The CDR3 has 14 residues.

This chain uses TRBV5-1 with TRBJ1-1, with D possibly TRBD1 on 6 matching bases. The germline V gene encodes CDR1 SGHRS and CDR2 YFSETQ. V lost 4 bases, J lost 2 bases, and 12 bases lay in between. The CDR3 length is 14 residues. CDR3 nucleotides: TGCGCCAGCAGCAGAGAACAGGGCAACACTGAAGCTTTCTTT. It yields the protein CASSREQGNTEAFF.

The chain carries TRBV23-1 and TRBJ2-7, with D hard to call. TRBV23-1 is an ORF for which the function is uncertain. V lost 0 bases and J 4 bases, leaving 7 bases between the germline ends. The CDR3 has 13 residues. CDR3 amino acids: CASSQSTPYEQYF. Here the CDR3 DNA reads TGCGCCAGCAGTCAATCGACTCCTTACGAGCAGTACTTC.

This clone was seen once. J is TRBJ2-1 and V is TRBV6-6; the match to TRBD2 covers 10 bases. Trimming at V came to 7 bases and at J to 4 bases, leaving 7 bases not matched to a gene. The CDR3 totals 15 residues. Germline lookup yields CDR1 MNHNY and CDR2 SVGAGI (reference sequence). Here the CDR3 reads CASNSLAGKYNEQFF. DNA for the CDR3: TGTGCCAGCAATTCACTAGCGGGAAAATACAATGAGCAGTTCTTC.

The chain employs TRBV4-2 and TRBJ2-7; 10 bases are shared with TRBD1. This CDR3 is 17 amino acids long. Germline CDR1 is LGHNA and CDR2 is YNFKEQ. Losses at the gene ends were 3 bases for V and 3 bases for J; bases not matched to a gene: 11. CDR3 sequence (DNA): TGTGCCAGCAGCCAGAGATTTGCGGGACAGGGGTACTACGAGCAGTACTTC. Its translation: CASSQRFAGQGYYEQYF.

The chain uses TRBV15 and TRBJ1-4; 9 bases map to TRBD1. This CDR3 comprises 14 residues. CDR1 LNHNV and CDR2 YYDKDF come from the germline V gene (reference sequence). With 3 bases clipped from V and 10 bases from J, the junction kept 6 bases outside the gene matches. The DNA of the CDR3 is TGTGCCACCAGCAGGGGGACAGGGATCGGAAAACTGTTTTTT. Protein: CATSRGTGIGKLFF.